One sample yielded the 7 T cell receptor beta chains listed below, sequenced in a study of CD8+ T cells in alopecia areata. The treatment is: oral pan-JAK inhibitor, 5-10 mg twice daily. cDNA reverse transcribed from extracted RNA served as the sequencing template. Generated by immunoSEQ multiplex PCR, the TCRdb table keeps only in-frame clones and is missing some. The sample consists of fewer than 200,000 clones, 58% of them appearing once. Sequencing was performed on CD4+ T cells sorted from blood, taken at roughly week 58, from a patient treated with tofacitinib. All receptors come from a human donor with alopecia areata.

This rearrangement joins TRBV11-2 to TRBJ2-1, with a weak D call TRBD2 (5 bases). Trimming cost V 3 bases and J 9 bases, with 12 bases left between them. Germline CDR1 and CDR2: SGHAT and FQNNGV. This CDR3 comprises 13 residues. This CDR3 reads CASSLRVGGEQFF. DNA for the CDR3: TGTGCCAGCAGCTTGAGGGTCGGAGGTGAGCAGTTCTTC.

V gene TRBV27 combines with J gene TRBJ2-1; TRBD2 matches at 8 bases. Germline lookup yields CDR1 MNHEY and CDR2 SMNVEV (reference sequence). V shed 7 bases and J 11 bases; nucleotides not matched to a gene: 7. This CDR3 contains 12 residues. CDR3: CASTDRGGQQFF. CDR3 nucleotide sequence: TGTGCCAGCACTGACCGGGGGGGGCAGCAGTTCTTC.

This clone has more than one count but fewer than ten. The V and J genes are TRBV29-1 and TRBJ1-1; TRBD1 is a possible D gene (5 bases). The V gene lost 3 bases and the J gene lost 4 bases, with 9 bases spanning the gap. The germline V gene has CDR1 SQVTM and CDR2 ANQGSEA. The CDR3 has 12 amino acids. CDR3 residues: CSVEGRVTEAFF. Here the CDR3 DNA reads TGCAGCGTTGAGGGGCGGGTCACTGAAGCTTTCTTT.

The chain joins TRBV15 to TRBJ1-1; no reliable D call. CDR1 is LNHNV, CDR2 YYDKDF, per germline (reference sequence). The CDR3 contains 13 residues. V dropped 5 bases and J dropped 6 bases, with 13 bases sitting between them. In DNA form, the CDR3 reads TGTGCCACCAGCCCTCGCCGAGTCTCTGAAGCTTTCTTT. Its protein product is CATSPRRVSEAFF.

The rearrangement joins TRBV28 to TRBJ1-1; D remains ambiguous. CDR1 is MDHEN, CDR2 SYDVKM, per germline. V lost 7 bases and J lost 1, with 7 bases in between. CDR3 size: 12 residues. The CDR3 sequence: CASIRENTEAFF. CDR3 DNA: TGTGCCAGCATTCGAGAGAACACTGAAGCTTTCTTT.

The rearrangement links TRBV30 to TRBJ1-1; no clear D. Trimming left V 3 bases short and J 1 base short, with 9 bases between. CDR1 and CDR2 (germline): GTSNPN, SVGIG (reference sequence). The CDR3 is 13 residues long. The CDR3 DNA is TGTGCCTGGAGGGGAGAAGGGAACACTGAAGCTTTCTTT. It specifies CAWRGEGNTEAFF. Full variable domain (outside the CDR3, taken from reference TRBV30 and TRBJ1-1): SQTIHQWPATLVQPVGSPLSLECTVEGTSNPNLYWYRQAAGRGLQLLFYSVGIGQISSEVPQNLSASRPQDRQFILSSKKLLLSDSGFYLCAWRGEGNTEAFFGQGTRLTVV.

This chain uses TRBV19 with TRBJ1-6; D may be TRBD1 (5 bases). Germline V gives CDR1 LNHDA, CDR2 SQIVND (reference sequence). This CDR3 is built from 12 residues. Trimming pared 7 bases from V and 6 bases from J, leaving 7 bases between. The CDR3 region is CASTGLNSPLHF. CDR3 nucleotides: TGTGCCAGTACGGGGCTTAATTCACCCCTCCACTTT.